These T cell receptor beta chains were read from a single sample in a study of CXCR3-negative and CXCR3-positive naive CD8 T cells. One entry per CDR3 protein, without DNA, is what TCRdb gives after re-calling the 5' RACE reads. The specimen's table records 140,000 to 150,000 distinct CDR3 sequences. The sequencing sample was made of naive CXCR3+ CD8+ T cells from blood. The receptors here all came from a human donor in good health. Some clones in this sample may be carry-over from other donors' samples. Each CDR3 is given with its conserved first and last residue.

v_gene,j_gene,CDR3aa
TRBV5-1,TRBJ2-7,CASSLEFSRSYEQYF
TRBV6-2/TRBV6-3,TRBJ2-1,CASSYNNEQFF
TRBV7-9,TRBJ1-5,CASSLAGKAYSNQPQHF
TRBV7-7,TRBJ2-7,CASSIGQGAAYEQYF
TRBV13,TRBJ2-5,CASSSDHLRETQYF
TRBV19,TRBJ2-3,CASSIGGRGWADTQYF
TRBV6-2/TRBV6-3,TRBJ1-5,CASSEDRLNQPQHF
TRBV14,TRBJ2-3,CASGRTTDTQYF
TRBV30,TRBJ2-1,CAWDSGSGDEQFF
TRBV12-3/TRBV12-4,TRBJ1-4,CASSPFGQGEKLFF
TRBV6-2/TRBV6-3,TRBJ2-3,CASSYLQDRTDTQYF
TRBV4-3,TRBJ1-1,CASSQGGVTEAFF
TRBV20-1,TRBJ2-3,CSARDLLEVTDTQYF
TRBV25-1,TRBJ1-1,CASSERGSPGAFF
TRBV12-3/TRBV12-4,TRBJ2-6,CASSFRGLSGANVLTF
TRBV7-9,TRBJ1-1,CASSLSFDRNTEAFF
TRBV7-3,TRBJ1-2,CASSATGGISAGYTF
TRBV29-1,TRBJ2-2,CSASGLGELFF
TRBV21-1,TRBJ1-1,CASSLRRRQGNTEAFF
TRBV7-9,TRBJ2-1,CASSSGLAGGNRNEQFF
TRBV14,TRBJ2-1,CASSPLSGPSYNEQFF
TRBV4-3,TRBJ2-3,CASSPGLSTDTQYF
TRBV2,TRBJ2-7,CAMRDSNYEQYF
TRBV5-1,TRBJ1-1,CASTFTVNTEAFF
TRBV15,TRBJ2-5,CATSRETDSAETQYF
TRBV28,TRBJ2-7,CASNRGGGRYEQYF
TRBV6-2/TRBV6-3,TRBJ2-3,CASTLTIAAGGSTDTQYF
TRBV29-1,TRBJ1-1,CSAYRGGTEAFF
TRBV7-9,TRBJ2-5,CASSPRSGNLETQYF
TRBV12-3/TRBV12-4,TRBJ2-1,CASRELAGGRYEQFF
TRBV14,TRBJ2-1,CASRSSGFYNEQFF
TRBV5-1,TRBJ2-1,CASMPGEYSYNEQFF
TRBV7-9,TRBJ1-1,CASSLSDGQEAFF
TRBV12-3/TRBV12-4,TRBJ2-7,CASGQGTYEQYF
TRBV7-6,TRBJ1-1,CASSLYVPEENTEAFF
TRBV7-5,TRBJ1-5,CISVSEAIIQGAGCNQPQHF
TRBV7-9,TRBJ1-2,CASSLSPGGTGNYGYTF
TRBV28,TRBJ2-7,CASSRPGLAGDEQYF
TRBV30,TRBJ2-2,CAWRSENTGELFF
TRBV18,TRBJ1-1,CASSPASDFMNTEAFF
TRBV7-6,TRBJ2-7,CASSLPFGEQYF
TRBV5-6,TRBJ1-4,CASSLLPNNEKLFF
TRBV5-1,TRBJ1-5,CASSSDGLNQPQHF
TRBV4-1,TRBJ1-5,CASSQETGGLQPQHF
TRBV15,TRBJ2-7,CATSSRGTGTYEQYF
TRBV5-1,TRBJ2-7,CASASTSSYEQYF
TRBV19,TRBJ2-7,CASSMRIDTSSYEQYF
TRBV7-8,TRBJ2-7,CASSLGLAQTYEQYF
TRBV20-1,TRBJ2-7,CSARPAASYEQYF
TRBV5-4,TRBJ2-7,CASSLGQLLAYEQYF
TRBV29-1,TRBJ1-2,CSARQDYGYTF